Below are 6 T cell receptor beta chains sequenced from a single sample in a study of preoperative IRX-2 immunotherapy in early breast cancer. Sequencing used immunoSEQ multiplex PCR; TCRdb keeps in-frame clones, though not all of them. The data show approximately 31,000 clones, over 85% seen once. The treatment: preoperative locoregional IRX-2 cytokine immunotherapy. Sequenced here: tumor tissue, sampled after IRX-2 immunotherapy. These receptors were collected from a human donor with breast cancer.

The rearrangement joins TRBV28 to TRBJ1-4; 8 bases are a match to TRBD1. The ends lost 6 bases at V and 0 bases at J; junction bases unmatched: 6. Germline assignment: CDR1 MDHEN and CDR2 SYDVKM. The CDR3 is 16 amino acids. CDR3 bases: TGTGCCAGCAGGGACGGGACAGGCGCAACTAATGAAAAACTGTTTTTT. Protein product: CASRDGTGATNEKLFF.

CDR3 loop: CASSQRTGIDQSQHF. In DNA form, the CDR3 reads TGCGCCAGCAGCCAAAGGACAGGGATTGATCAGTCCCAGCATTTT. The gene calls are TRBV1 and TRBJ1-5; TRBD1 reflects the table's D call only, with no check against the DNA. TRBV1 is classified as a pseudogene. This CDR3 is built from 15 residues.

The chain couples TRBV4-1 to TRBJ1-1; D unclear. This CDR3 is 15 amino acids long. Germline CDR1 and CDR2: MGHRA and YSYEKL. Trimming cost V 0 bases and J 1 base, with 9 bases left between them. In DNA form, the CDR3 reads TGCGCCAGCAGCCAAGAAATCCAGAGGAACACTGAAGCTTTCTTT. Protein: CASSQEIQRNTEAFF.

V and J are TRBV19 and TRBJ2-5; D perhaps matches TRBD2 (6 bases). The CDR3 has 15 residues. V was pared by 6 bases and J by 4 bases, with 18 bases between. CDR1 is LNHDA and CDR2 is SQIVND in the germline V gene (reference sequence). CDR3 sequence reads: CASSKQPGDLETQYF. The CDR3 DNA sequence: TGTGCCAGTAGCAAGCAGCCGGGGGACTTAGAGACCCAGTACTTC.

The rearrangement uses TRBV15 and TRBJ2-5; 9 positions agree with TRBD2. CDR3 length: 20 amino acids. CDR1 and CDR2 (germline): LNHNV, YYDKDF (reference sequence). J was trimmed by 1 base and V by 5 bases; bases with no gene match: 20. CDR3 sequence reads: CATSRSPLPPTSGSQETQYF. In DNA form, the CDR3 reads TGTGCCACCAGCCGATCTCCACTTCCCCCGACTAGCGGAAGCCAAGAGACCCAGTACTTC.

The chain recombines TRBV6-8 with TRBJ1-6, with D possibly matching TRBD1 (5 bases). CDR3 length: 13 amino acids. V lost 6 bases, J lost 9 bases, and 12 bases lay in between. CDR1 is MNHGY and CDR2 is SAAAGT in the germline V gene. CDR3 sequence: CASRRQGGSPLHF. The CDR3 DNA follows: TGTGCCAGCAGGAGGCAGGGAGGTTCACCCCTCCACTTT.